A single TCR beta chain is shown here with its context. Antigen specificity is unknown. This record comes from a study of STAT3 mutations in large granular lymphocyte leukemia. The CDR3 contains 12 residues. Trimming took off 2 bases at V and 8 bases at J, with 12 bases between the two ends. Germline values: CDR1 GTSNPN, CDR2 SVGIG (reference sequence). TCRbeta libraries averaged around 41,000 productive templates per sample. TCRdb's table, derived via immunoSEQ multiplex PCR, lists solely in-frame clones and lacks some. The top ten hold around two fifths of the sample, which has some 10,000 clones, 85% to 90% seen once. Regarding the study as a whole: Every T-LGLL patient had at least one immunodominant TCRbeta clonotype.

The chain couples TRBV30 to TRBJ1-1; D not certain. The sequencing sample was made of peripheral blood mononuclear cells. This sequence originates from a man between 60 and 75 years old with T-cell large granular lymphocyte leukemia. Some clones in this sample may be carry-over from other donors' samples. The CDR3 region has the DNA TGTGCCTGGAGTCCTCGTACGGGCGAAGCTTTCTTT. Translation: CAWSPRTGEAFF.